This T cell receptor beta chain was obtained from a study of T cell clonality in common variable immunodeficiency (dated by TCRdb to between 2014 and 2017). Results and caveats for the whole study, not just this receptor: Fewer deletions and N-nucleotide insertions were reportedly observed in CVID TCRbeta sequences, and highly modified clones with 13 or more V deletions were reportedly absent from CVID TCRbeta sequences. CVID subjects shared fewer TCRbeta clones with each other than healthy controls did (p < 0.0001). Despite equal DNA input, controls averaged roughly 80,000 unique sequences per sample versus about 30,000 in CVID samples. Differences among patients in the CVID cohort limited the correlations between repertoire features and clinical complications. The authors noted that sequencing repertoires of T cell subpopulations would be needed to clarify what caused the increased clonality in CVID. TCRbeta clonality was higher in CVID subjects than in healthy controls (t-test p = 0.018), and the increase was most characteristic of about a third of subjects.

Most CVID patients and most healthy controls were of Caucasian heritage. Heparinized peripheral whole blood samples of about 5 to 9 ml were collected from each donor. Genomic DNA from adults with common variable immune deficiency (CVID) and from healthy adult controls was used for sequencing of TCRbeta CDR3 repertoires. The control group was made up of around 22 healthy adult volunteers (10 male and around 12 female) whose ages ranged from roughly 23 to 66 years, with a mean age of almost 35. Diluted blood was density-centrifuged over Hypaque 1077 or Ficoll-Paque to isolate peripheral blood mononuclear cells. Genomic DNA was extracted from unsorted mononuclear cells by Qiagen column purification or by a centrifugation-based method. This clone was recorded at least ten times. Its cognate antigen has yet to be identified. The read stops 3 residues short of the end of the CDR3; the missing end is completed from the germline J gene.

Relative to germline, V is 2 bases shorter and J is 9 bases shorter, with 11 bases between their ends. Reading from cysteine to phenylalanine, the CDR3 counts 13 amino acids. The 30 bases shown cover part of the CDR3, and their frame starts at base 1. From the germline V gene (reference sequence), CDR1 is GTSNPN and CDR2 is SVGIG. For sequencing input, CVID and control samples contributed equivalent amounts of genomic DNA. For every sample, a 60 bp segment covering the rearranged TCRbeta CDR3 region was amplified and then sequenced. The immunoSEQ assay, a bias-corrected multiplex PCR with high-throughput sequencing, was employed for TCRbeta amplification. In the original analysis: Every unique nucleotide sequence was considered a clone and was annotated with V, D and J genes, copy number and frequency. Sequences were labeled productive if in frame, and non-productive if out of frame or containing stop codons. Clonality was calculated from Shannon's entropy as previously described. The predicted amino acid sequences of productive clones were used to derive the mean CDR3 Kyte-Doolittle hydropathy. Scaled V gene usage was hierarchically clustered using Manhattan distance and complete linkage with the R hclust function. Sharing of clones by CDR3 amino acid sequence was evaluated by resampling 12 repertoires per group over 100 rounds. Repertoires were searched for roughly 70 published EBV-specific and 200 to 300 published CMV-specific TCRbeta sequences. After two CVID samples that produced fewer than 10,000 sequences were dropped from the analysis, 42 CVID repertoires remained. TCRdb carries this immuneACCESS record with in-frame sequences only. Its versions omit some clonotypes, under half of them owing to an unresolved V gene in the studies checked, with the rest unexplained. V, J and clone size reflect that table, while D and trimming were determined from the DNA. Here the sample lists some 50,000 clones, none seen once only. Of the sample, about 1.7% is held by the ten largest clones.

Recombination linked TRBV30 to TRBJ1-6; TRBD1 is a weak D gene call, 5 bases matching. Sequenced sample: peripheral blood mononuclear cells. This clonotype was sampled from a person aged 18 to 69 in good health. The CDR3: CAWSFGRGSPLHF. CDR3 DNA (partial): TGTGCCTGGAGTTTTGGGAGGGGTTCACCC.